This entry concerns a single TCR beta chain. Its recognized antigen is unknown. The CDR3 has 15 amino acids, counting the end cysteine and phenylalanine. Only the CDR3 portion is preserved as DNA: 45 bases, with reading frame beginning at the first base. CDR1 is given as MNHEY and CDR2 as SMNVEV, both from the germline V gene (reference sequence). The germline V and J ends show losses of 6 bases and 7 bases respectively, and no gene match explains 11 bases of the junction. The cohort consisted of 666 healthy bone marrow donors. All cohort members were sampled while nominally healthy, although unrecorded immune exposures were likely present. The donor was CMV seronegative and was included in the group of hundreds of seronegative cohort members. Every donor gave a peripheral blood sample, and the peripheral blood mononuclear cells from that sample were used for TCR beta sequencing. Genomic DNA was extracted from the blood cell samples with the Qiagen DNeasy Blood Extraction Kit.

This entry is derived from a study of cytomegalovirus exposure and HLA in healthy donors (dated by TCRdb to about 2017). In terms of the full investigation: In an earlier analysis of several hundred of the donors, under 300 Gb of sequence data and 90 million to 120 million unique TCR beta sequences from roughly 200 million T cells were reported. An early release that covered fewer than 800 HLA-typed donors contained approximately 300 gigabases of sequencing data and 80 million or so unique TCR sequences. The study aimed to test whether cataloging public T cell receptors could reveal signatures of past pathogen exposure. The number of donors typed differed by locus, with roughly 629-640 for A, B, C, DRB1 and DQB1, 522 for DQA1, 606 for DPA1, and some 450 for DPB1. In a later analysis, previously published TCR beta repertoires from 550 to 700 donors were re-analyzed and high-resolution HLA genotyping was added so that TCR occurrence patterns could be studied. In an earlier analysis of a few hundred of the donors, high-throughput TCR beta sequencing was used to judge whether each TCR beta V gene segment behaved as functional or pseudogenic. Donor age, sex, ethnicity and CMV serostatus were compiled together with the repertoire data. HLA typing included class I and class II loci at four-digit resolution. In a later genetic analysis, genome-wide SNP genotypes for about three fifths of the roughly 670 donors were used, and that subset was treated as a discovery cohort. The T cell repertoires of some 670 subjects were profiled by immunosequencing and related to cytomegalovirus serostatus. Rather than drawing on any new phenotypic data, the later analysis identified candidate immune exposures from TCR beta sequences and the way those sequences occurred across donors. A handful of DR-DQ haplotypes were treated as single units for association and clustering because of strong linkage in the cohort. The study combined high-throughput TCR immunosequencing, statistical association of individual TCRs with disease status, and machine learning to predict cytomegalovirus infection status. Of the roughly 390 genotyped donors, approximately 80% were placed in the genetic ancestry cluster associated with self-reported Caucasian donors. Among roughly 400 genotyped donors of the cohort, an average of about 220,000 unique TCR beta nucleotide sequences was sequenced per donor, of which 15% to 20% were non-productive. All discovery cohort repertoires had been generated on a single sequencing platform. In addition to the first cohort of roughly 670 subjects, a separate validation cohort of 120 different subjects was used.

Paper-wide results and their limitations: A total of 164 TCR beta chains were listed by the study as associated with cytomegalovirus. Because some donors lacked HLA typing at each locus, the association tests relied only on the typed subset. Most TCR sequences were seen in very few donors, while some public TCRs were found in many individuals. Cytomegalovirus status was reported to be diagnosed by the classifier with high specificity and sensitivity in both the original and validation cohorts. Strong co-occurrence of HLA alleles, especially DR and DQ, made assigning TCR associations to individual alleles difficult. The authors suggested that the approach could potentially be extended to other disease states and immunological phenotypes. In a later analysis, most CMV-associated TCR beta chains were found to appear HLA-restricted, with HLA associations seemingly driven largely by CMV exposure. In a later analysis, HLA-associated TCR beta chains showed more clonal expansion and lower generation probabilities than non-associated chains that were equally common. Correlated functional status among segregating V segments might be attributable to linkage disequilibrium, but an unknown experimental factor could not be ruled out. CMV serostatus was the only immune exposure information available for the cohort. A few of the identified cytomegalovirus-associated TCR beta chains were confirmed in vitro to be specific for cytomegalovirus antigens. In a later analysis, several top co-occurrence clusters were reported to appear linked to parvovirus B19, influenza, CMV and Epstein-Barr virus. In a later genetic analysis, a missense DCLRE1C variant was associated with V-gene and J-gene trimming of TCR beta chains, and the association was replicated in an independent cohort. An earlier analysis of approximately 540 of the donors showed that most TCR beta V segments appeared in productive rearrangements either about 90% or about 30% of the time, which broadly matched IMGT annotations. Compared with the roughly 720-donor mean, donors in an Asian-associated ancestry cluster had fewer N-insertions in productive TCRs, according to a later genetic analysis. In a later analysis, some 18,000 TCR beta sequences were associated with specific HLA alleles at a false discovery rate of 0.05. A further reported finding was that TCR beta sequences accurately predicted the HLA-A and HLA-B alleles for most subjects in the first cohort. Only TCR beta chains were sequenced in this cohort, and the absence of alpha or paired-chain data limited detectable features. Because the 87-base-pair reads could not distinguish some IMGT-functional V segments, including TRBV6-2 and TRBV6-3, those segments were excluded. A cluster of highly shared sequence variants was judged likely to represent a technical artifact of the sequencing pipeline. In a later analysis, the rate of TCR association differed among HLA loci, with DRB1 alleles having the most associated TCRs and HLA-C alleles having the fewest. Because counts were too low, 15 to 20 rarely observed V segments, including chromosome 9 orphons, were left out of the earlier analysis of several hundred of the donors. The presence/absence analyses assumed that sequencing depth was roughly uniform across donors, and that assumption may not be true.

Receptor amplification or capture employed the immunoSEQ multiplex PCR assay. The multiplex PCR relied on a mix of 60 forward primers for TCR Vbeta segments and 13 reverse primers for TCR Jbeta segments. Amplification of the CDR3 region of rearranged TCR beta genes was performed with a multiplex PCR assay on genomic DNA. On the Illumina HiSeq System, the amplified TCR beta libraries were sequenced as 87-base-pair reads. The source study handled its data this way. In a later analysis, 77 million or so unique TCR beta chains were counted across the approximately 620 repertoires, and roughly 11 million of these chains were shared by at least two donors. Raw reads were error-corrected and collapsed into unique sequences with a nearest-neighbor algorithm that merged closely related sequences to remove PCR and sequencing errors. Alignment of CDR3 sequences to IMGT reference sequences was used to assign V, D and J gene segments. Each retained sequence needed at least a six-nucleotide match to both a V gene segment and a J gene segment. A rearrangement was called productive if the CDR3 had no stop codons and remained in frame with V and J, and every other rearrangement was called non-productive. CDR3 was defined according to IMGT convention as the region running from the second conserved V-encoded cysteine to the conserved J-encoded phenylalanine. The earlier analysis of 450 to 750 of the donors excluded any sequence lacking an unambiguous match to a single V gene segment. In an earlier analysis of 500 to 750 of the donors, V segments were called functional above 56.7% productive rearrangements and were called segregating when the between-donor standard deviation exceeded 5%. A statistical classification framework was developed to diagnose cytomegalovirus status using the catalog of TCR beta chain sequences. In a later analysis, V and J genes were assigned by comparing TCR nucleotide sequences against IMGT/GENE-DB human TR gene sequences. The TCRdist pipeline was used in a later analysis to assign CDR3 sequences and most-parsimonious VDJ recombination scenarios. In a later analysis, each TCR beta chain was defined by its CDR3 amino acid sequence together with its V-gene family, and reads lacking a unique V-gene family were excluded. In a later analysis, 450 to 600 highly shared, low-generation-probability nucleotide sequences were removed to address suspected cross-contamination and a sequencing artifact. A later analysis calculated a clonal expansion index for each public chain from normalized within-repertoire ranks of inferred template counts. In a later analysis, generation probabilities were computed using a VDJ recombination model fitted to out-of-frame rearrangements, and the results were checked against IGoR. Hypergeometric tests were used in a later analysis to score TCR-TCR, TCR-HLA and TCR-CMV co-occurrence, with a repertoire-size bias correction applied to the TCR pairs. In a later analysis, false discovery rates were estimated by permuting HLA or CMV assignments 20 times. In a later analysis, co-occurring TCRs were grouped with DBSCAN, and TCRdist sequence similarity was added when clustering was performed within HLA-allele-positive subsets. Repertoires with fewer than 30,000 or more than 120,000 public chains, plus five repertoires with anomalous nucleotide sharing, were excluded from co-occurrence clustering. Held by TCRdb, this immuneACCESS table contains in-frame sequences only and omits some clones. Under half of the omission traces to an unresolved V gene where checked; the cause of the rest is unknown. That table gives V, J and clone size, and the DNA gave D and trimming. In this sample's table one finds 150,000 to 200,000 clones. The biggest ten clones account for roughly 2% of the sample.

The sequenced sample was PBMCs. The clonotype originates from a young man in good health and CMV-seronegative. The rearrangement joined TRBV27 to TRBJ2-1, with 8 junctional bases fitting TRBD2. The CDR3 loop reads CASRPPGLVVNEQFF. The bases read TGTGCCAGCAGGCCCCCGGGACTAGTTGTGAATGAGCAGTTCTTC.